One sample yielded the 2 T cell receptor beta chains listed below, sequenced in a study of cytomegalovirus exposure and HLA in healthy donors. The data were produced by immunoSEQ multiplex PCR, yet TCRdb's version contains in-frame clones alone and is incomplete. Counted here are about 150,000 clones, approximately 91% occurring once; the ten biggest clones make up 3% to 3.5%. Specimen: PBMCs. These receptor sequences come from a woman younger than 35 in good health and CMV-seropositive.

This rearrangement joins TRBV10-3 to TRBJ2-7; D gene ambiguous. In germline, CDR1 is ENHRY, CDR2 SYGVKD. The CDR3 extends over 12 amino acids. V dropped 5 bases and J dropped 5 bases, with 10 bases sitting between them. The CDR3 nucleotides read TGTGCCATCAGTCAGACTGAGGACGAGCAGTACTTC. Its translation: CAISQTEDEQYF.

The V and J genes are TRBV29-1 and TRBJ2-1, with 15 bases fitting TRBD2. Trimming took 2 bases from V and 6 from J; bases not matched to a gene: 5. Per the germline V gene, CDR1 is SQVTM and CDR2 is ANQGSEA. This CDR3 is 16 amino acids long. CDR3 nucleotides: TGCAGCGTTGAATTTTTGGGACTAGCGGGAGGCAATGAGCAGTTCTTC. Its protein product is CSVEFLGLAGGNEQFF.